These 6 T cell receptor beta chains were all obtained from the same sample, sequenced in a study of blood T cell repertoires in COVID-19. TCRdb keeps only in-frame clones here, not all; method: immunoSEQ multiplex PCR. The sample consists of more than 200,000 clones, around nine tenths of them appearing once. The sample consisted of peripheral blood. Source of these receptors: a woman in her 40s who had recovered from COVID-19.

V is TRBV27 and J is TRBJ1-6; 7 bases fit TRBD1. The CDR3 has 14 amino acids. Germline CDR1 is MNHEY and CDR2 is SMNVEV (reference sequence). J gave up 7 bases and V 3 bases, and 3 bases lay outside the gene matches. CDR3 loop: CASSFRGANSPLHF. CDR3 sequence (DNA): TGTGCCAGCAGTTTCAGGGGGGCAAATTCACCCCTCCACTTT.

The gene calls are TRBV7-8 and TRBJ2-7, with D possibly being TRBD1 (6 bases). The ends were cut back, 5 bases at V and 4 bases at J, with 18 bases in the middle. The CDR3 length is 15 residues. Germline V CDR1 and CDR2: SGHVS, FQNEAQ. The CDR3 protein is CASSLRVGRGYEQYF. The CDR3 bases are TGTGCCAGCAGCCTCAGGGTGGGCAGGGGATACGAGCAGTACTTC.

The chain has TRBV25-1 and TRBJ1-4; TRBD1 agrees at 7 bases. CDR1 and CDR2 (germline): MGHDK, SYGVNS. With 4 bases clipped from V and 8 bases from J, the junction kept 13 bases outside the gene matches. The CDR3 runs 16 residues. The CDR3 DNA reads TGTGCCAGCAGTGCCTCCTTAAGGGGGCAACGAGAAAAACTGTTTTTT. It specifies CASSASLRGQREKLFF.

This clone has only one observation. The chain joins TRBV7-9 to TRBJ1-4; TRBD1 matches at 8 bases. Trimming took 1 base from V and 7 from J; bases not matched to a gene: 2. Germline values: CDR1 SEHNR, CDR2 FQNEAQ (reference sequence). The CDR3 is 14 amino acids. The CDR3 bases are TGTGCCAGCAGCTTAGGACAGGGGCGTGAAAAACTGTTTTTT. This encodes CASSLGQGREKLFF.

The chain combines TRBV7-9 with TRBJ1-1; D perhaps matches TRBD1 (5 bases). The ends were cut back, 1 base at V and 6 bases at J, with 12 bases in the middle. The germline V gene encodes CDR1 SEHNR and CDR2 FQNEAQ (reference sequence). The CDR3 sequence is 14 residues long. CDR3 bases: TGTGCCAGCAGCTTAGTGGGGGGAGGGCCTGAAGCTTTCTTT. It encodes CASSLVGGGPEAFF.

In nucleotides, the CDR3 is TGTGCCAGCAGCGTAGAGAGCGGGGCGTTCAATGAGCAGTTCTTC. Its protein product is CASSVESGAFNEQFF. The rearrangement joins TRBV9 to TRBJ2-1; 7 bases map to TRBD2. The length of the CDR3 is 15 residues. Germline-derived CDR1 and CDR2 are SGDLS and YYNGEE. J gave up 6 bases and V 0 bases, and 6 bases lay outside the gene matches.